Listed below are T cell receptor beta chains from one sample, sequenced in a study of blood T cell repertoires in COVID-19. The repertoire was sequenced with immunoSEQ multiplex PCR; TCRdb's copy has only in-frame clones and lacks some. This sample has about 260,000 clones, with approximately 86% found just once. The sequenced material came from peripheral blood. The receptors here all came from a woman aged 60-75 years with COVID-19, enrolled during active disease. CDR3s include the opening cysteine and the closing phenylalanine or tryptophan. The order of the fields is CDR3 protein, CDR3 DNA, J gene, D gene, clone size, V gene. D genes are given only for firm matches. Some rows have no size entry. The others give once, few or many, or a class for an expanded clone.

CDR3aa: CASSLPTGHSGNTIYF
CDR3nt: TGTGCCAGCAGCCTGCCGACAGGCCACTCTGGAAACACCATATATTTT
j_gene: TRBJ1-3
d_gene: .
abundance: once
v_gene: TRBV6-2/TRBV6-3

CDR3aa: CASSTTTGVNSPLHF
CDR3nt: TGTGCCAGCAGTACAACGACAGGGGTTAATTCACCCCTCCACTTT
j_gene: TRBJ1-6
d_gene: TRBD1
abundance: .
v_gene: TRBV27

CDR3aa: CASSQDKWTGVAFF
CDR3nt: TGCGCCAGCAGCCAAGATAAGTGGACAGGGGTGGCTTTCTTT
j_gene: TRBJ1-1
d_gene: TRBD1
abundance: .
v_gene: TRBV4-1

CDR3aa: CASKASGNTGELFF
CDR3nt: TGTGCCAGCAAGGCTAGCGGGAACACCGGGGAGCTGTTTTTT
j_gene: TRBJ2-2
d_gene: TRBD2
abundance: .
v_gene: TRBV6-5

CDR3aa: CASSLNRQGEQYF
CDR3nt: TGTGCCAGCAGCTTAAACCGACAGGGCGAGCAGTACTTC
j_gene: TRBJ2-7
d_gene: TRBD1
abundance: .
v_gene: TRBV11-1

CDR3aa: CASSPGQLMNTEAFF
CDR3nt: TGCGCCAGCAGCCCCGGACAGCTCATGAACACTGAAGCTTTCTTT
j_gene: TRBJ1-1
d_gene: .
abundance: few
v_gene: TRBV5-1

CDR3aa: CSVEGGRGLAGYTF
CDR3nt: TGCAGCGTTGAAGGCGGCAGGGGCTTGGCTGGCTACACCTTC
j_gene: TRBJ1-2
d_gene: .
abundance: .
v_gene: TRBV29-1

CDR3aa: CASSLGASFTEAFF
CDR3nt: TGCGCCAGCAGCCTGGGGGCGAGTTTCACTGAAGCTTTCTTT
j_gene: TRBJ1-1
d_gene: .
abundance: .
v_gene: TRBV5-1

CDR3aa: CASSSDTNTEAFF
CDR3nt: TGTGCCAGCAGCTCCGACACTAACACTGAAGCTTTCTTT
j_gene: TRBJ1-1
d_gene: .
abundance: once
v_gene: TRBV7-6

CDR3aa: CASTSGTGYQPQHF
CDR3nt: TGTGCCAGTACATCCGGGACAGGGTATCAGCCCCAGCATTTT
j_gene: TRBJ1-5
d_gene: TRBD1
abundance: .
v_gene: TRBV19